These 25 T cell receptor beta chains were all obtained from the same sample, sequenced in a study of shared clonotypes between healthy human individuals. Produced via immunoSEQ multiplex PCR; TCRdb's table is partial and in-frame only. Of just over 2,000,000 clones in the sample, roughly 94% were seen once. The sample was naive CD4+ T cells sorted from blood. Subset noted: CD45RA+ positively selected. These receptors originate from a man aged 18-30 years in good health.

The chain uses TRBV5-1 and TRBJ2-7, with a weak D call TRBD1 (6 bases). The CDR3 contains 12 residues. The germline V gene encodes CDR1 SGHRS and CDR2 YFSETQ. V was trimmed by 3 bases and J by 6 bases, leaving 10 bases between them. The CDR3 coding sequence is TGCGCCAGCAGCTCGGCAGGGGTCGAGCAGTACTTC. Its protein is CASSSAGVEQYF.

This clone has only one observation. V usage is TRBV7-2 and J usage is TRBJ2-7; 7 bases map to TRBD2. V lost 1 base and J lost 2; bases outside the gene matches: 2. The germline gives CDR1 SGHTA, CDR2 FQGNSA. CDR3 length equals 14 residues. The CDR3 spells CASSLGGTTYEQYF. As DNA, the CDR3 is TGTGCCAGCAGCTTAGGTGGGACTACCTACGAGCAGTACTTC. Based on the CDR3 plus reference TRBV7-2 and TRBJ2-7, the full variable domain is GAGVSQSPSNKVTEKGKDVELRCDPISGHTALYWYRQSLGQGLEFLIYFQGNSAPDKSGLPSDRFSAERTGGSVSTLTIQRTQQEDSAVYLCASSLGGTTYEQYFGPGTRLTVT.

The rearrangement uses TRBV5-4 and TRBJ2-5, with unresolved D. CDR3 length equals 12 residues. The germline gives CDR1 SGHNT, CDR2 YYREEE (reference sequence). Trimming removed 0 bases at V and 7 bases at J, with 7 bases between. The CDR3 DNA sequence: TGTGCCAGCAGCTTGGCGGAGAGGACCCAGTACTTC. This gives the protein CASSLAERTQYF. Supplemented by reference TRBV5-4 and TRBJ2-5, the full variable domain reads ETGVTQSPTHLIKTRGQQVTLRCSSQSGHNTVSWYQQALGQGPQFIFQYYREEENGRGNFPPRFSGLQFPNYSSELNVNALELDDSALYLCASSLAERTQYFGPGTRLLVL.

The chain joins TRBV6-5 to TRBJ2-5, with a tentative D call TRBD2 (6 bases). V lost 5 bases and J 6 bases, leaving 19 bases between the germline ends. The V gene's germline CDR1 is MNHEY and CDR2 SVGAGI. The length of the CDR3 is 15 residues. CDR3 region: CASSPGLAGRKTQYF. The CDR3 bases are TGTGCCAGCAGTCCAGGTTTGGCAGGGAGGAAGACCCAGTACTTC.

The J gene is TRBJ1-5, the V gene TRBV4-3; TRBD1 aligns across 7 bases. Germline V gene data show CDR1 as LGHNA and CDR2 as YSLEER. After removal of 2 bases from V and 6 bases from J, the junction contained 7 bases not matched to a gene. This CDR3 spans 15 amino acids. CDR3 DNA sequence: TGCGCCAGCAGCCAACTACAGGGGTCAGGTCAGCCCCAGCATTTT. Amino acids: CASSQLQGSGQPQHF.

This clone was counted once. This chain connects TRBV6-1 to TRBJ1-1; possibly TRBD1 for D (6 bases). Germline CDR1 and CDR2: MNHNS and SASEGT. The V and J ends lost 4 bases and 2 bases respectively, with 14 bases between them. The CDR3 spans 15 residues. The CDR3 sequence: CASSGGDIGNTEAFF. The CDR3 nucleotides read TGTGCCAGCAGTGGGGGGGACATCGGCAACACTGAAGCTTTCTTT.

This rearrangement joins TRBV6-1 to TRBJ2-3; D not certain. This CDR3 contains 12 residues. Trimming removed 8 bases from V and 2 bases from J, with 8 bases in between. CDR1 and CDR2 (germline): MNHNS, SASEGT. CDR3 in DNA: TGTGCCAGCCTCTCCTACACAGATACGCAGTATTTT. As protein: CASLSYTDTQYF.

This chain links TRBV4-1 with TRBJ1-2; 7 bases are shared with TRBD1. The CDR3 is made up of 15 amino acids. CDR1 is MGHRA and CDR2 is YSYEKL in the germline V gene. V lost 2 bases and J lost 4; bases outside the gene matches: 7. The CDR3 is CASSQLDRDTYGYTF. In DNA form, the CDR3 reads TGCGCCAGCAGCCAACTTGACAGGGACACCTATGGCTACACCTTC.

Points on this clone: Other DNA variants within this sample encode the same CDR3. The chain has TRBV25-1 and TRBJ1-3, with D tentatively TRBD1 (5 bases). CDR1 is MGHDK and CDR2 is SYGVNS in the germline V gene. V was clipped by 1 base and J by 1 base, with 8 bases between them. The CDR3 is 15 residues long. The CDR3 coding sequence is TGTGCCAGCAGTGAATTGGGGGTTTCTGGAAACACCATATATTTT. Protein: CASSELGVSGNTIYF.

The chain has TRBV4-1 and TRBJ2-1, with 13 bases lining up with TRBD2. The CDR3 is 18 residues long. J gave up 12 bases and V 1 base, and 15 bases lay outside the gene matches. The germline V gene has CDR1 MGHRA and CDR2 YSYEKL. The CDR3 region is CASSQGRWTSGGPSGQFF. The CDR3 coding sequence is TGCGCCAGCAGCCAAGGGAGGTGGACTAGCGGGGGTCCGTCGGGGCAGTTCTTC.

In this sample, this clone turned up once. The J gene is TRBJ1-2, the V gene TRBV5-1; tentatively, D is TRBD1 (6 bases). V lost 2 bases and J 7 bases, leaving 18 bases between the germline ends. CDR3 length: 15 residues. Germline V gene sequence: CDR1 SGHRS, CDR2 YFSETQ. The DNA for the CDR3 is TGCGCCAGCAGCTTTTGGGTGACAGGTATAGGTGGCTACACCTTC. This sequence encodes CASSFWVTGIGGYTF.

Notes on this clone: This may be a read error, as it is one base from a much larger clone. The chain carries TRBV30 and TRBJ1-6; maybe TRBD1 (5 bases). Deletions cut 0 bases from V and 11 bases from J, with 17 bases between. The CDR3 is 15 residues long. The germline V gene encodes CDR1 GTSNPN and CDR2 SVGIG (reference sequence). This CDR3 reads CAWSVDRGGNPPLHF. The CDR3 DNA follows: TGTGCCTGGAGTGTAGACCGTGGGGGAAATCCACCCCTCCACTTT.

This clone was detected once. V is TRBV21-1 and J is TRBJ1-6. TRBV21-1 is noted as a pseudogene. The CDR3 has 16 residues. The CDR3: CASSKVSLEENSPLHF. The CDR3 nucleotides are TGTGCCAGCAGCAAAGTAAGTCTCGAGGAGAATTCACCCCTCCACTTT.

The chain recombines TRBV4-2 with TRBJ2-7; TRBD2 agrees at 12 bases. The CDR3 has 17 amino acids. CDR1 is LGHNA, CDR2 YNFKEQ, per germline. Trimming removed 2 bases from V and 3 bases from J; junction bases left unmatched: 8. The CDR3 reads CASSQPRLAGDLYEQYF. The DNA of the CDR3 is TGTGCCAGCAGCCAACCCCGACTAGCGGGGGACCTCTACGAGCAGTACTTC.

This rearrangement joins TRBV19 to TRBJ2-2; 7 positions agree with TRBD2. The V gene end was trimmed by 6 bases and the J gene end by 0 bases; junction bases not matched to a gene: 7. The CDR3 is made up of 16 amino acids. The germline V gene encodes CDR1 LNHDA and CDR2 SQIVND (reference sequence). The CDR3: CASRGGAGSNTGELFF. DNA for the CDR3: TGTGCCAGTAGGGGAGGGGCAGGCTCGAACACCGGGGAGCTGTTTTTT.

CDR3 protein: CASSFRQGAPYEQYF. Here the CDR3 DNA reads TGTGCCAGCAGTTTTCGACAGGGGGCTCCATACGAGCAGTACTTC. This chain links TRBV28 with TRBJ2-7, with 10 bases that match TRBD1. CDR3 length equals 15 residues. After removal of 3 bases from V and 4 bases from J, the junction contained 6 bases not matched to a gene. Germline V CDR1 and CDR2: MDHEN, SYDVKM.

The chain uses TRBV11-2 and TRBJ1-5; TRBD1 aligns across 7 bases. In germline, CDR1 is SGHAT, CDR2 FQNNGV. J gave up 7 bases and V 1 base, and 10 bases lay outside the gene matches. The CDR3 extends over 16 amino acids. The DNA for the CDR3 is TGTGCCAGCAGCTTAGGTAGACAGGGTTTGAGGCAGCCCCAGCATTTT. Encoded protein: CASSLGRQGLRQPQHF.

The V gene is TRBV25-1, the J gene TRBJ2-2, with D unclear. The V gene lost 2 bases and the J gene lost 6 bases, with 13 bases spanning the gap. This CDR3 is 15 amino acids long. Germline values: CDR1 MGHDK, CDR2 SYGVNS. The CDR3 nucleotides read TGTGCCAGCAGTGAAGATGCCCGGCGACCCGGGGAGCTGTTTTTT. It codes for CASSEDARRPGELFF.

The chain carries TRBV18 and TRBJ2-7; D might be TRBD1 or TRBD2, each matching 5 bases. Germline V gene data show CDR1 as KGHSH and CDR2 as LQKENI. The CDR3 length is 15 residues. V was cut by 3 bases and J by 3 bases, with 15 bases left in between. The CDR3 protein is CASSPYRDRLYEQYF. For the CDR3, the DNA is TGTGCCAGCTCACCTTACCGGGACCGCCTCTACGAGCAGTACTTC.

J is TRBJ2-5 and V is TRBV9; 15 nucleotides agree with TRBD2. Germline-derived CDR1 and CDR2 are SGDLS and YYNGEE. The CDR3 is 15 amino acids. J was trimmed by 5 bases and V by 3 bases; bases with no gene match: 2. The CDR3 is CASSAGLAGGETQYF. DNA for the CDR3: TGTGCCAGCAGCGCCGGACTAGCGGGAGGGGAGACCCAGTACTTC.

This clone was observed a single time. This chain joins TRBV6-6 and TRBJ2-3, with 15 bases fitting TRBD2. V dropped 5 bases and J dropped 4; count of bases not matched to a gene: 1. The CDR3 is made up of 15 amino acids. Germline V lookup: CDR1 MNHNY, CDR2 SVGAGI (reference sequence). The CDR3 DNA sequence: TGTGCCAGCAGTGGGACTAGCGGGGGGCCAGATACGCAGTATTTT. Translation: CASSGTSGGPDTQYF.

The V call is TRBV27, the J call TRBJ1-5; a possible D gene is TRBD1 (5 bases). This CDR3 spans 15 amino acids. Germline assignment: CDR1 MNHEY and CDR2 SMNVEV (reference sequence). V dropped 5 bases and J dropped 5 bases, with 16 bases sitting between them. CDR3 region: CASSLVGDNYQPQHF. The CDR3, as DNA: TGTGCCAGCAGTCTGGTAGGGGATAACTATCAGCCCCAGCATTTT.

The rearrangement uses TRBV14 and TRBJ2-7; D is possibly TRBD1 (6 bases). CDR3 length: 14 residues. V was trimmed by 4 bases and J by 2 bases, leaving 12 bases between them. Germline-derived CDR1 and CDR2 are SGHDN and FVKESK. CDR3 amino acids: CASSLFQGPYEQYF. For the CDR3, the DNA is TGTGCCAGCAGCCTGTTTCAGGGGCCCTACGAGCAGTACTTC.

The chain has TRBV9 and TRBJ1-2; D is unresolved. CDR3 length equals 14 residues. Germline values: CDR1 SGDLS, CDR2 YYNGEE. V was clipped by 0 bases and J by 4 bases, with 10 bases between them. The CDR3 is CASSVASGGYGYTF. The CDR3 DNA reads TGTGCCAGCAGCGTAGCAAGTGGTGGCTATGGCTACACCTTC.

The chain uses TRBV10-2 and TRBJ2-3, with 11 nucleotides matching TRBD2. Per germline, CDR1 WSHSY and CDR2 SAAADI. Trimming took 6 bases from V and 3 from J; bases not matched to a gene: 2. This CDR3 has 14 residues. The CDR3 is CASRTSGITDTQYF. The CDR3, as DNA: TGCGCCAGCAGGACTAGCGGGATAACAGATACGCAGTATTTT.